Described below is a single TCR beta chain sequence and its context. There are a few counts of this clone. Its antigen has not been determined. Nothing much larger sits one base from this clone, and base qualities are not available. From the germline V gene, CDR1 is LGHNA and CDR2 is YSLEER. From the cysteine through the phenylalanine, the CDR3 covers 14 amino acids. Just CDR3 DNA is preserved here, 42 bases in frame from base 1. V loses 4 bases at its end and J loses 4 bases; junction bases beyond the gene matches: 6. The cohort consisted of 670 or so healthy bone marrow donors. At the time of sampling, all cohort members were nominally healthy, though unrecorded immune exposures were likely present. The donor was CMV seropositive and belonged to the group of 250 to 300 seropositive cohort members. A peripheral blood sample was provided by each donor, and peripheral blood mononuclear cells were used for TCR beta sequencing. The Qiagen DNeasy Blood Extraction Kit was used to extract genomic DNA from the blood cell samples.

This specimen belongs to a study of cytomegalovirus exposure and HLA in healthy donors (dated by TCRdb to the late 2010s). For the study in its entirety: In an earlier analysis of some 610 of the donors, about 260 Gb of sequence data and 100 million or so unique TCR beta sequences from about 179 million T cells were reported. To predict cytomegalovirus infection status, the study brought together high-throughput TCR immunosequencing, statistical association of individual TCRs with disease status, and machine learning. In an earlier analysis of several hundred of the donors, high-throughput TCR beta sequencing was used to judge whether each TCR beta V gene segment behaved as functional or pseudogenic. Genome-wide SNP genotypes for about 65% of the 666 donors were used in a later genetic analysis, which treated that subset as a discovery cohort. The number of donors typed differed by locus, with about 629-640 for A, B, C, DRB1 and DQB1, around 520 for DQA1, 600 to 610 for DPA1, and under 490 for DPB1. Donor age, sex, ethnicity and CMV serostatus were compiled together with the repertoire data. Five DR-DQ haplotypes were treated as single units for association and clustering because of strong linkage in the cohort. On average, around 200,000 unique TCR beta nucleotide sequences were sequenced per donor among a few hundred genotyped donors of the cohort, with about 19% of those sequences being non-productive. The study aimed to test whether cataloging public T cell receptors could reveal signatures of past pathogen exposure. The T cell repertoires of 666 subjects were profiled by immunosequencing and related to cytomegalovirus serostatus. Along with the roughly 700-subject first cohort, a separate validation cohort of over a hundred different subjects was used. All discovery cohort repertoires had been generated on a single sequencing platform. In a later analysis, previously published TCR beta repertoires from hundreds of donors were re-analyzed and high-resolution HLA genotyping was added so that TCR occurrence patterns could be studied. Around 320 gigabases of sequencing data and tens of millions of unique TCR sequences were included in an early release covering under 650 HLA-typed donors. HLA typing included class I and class II loci at four-digit resolution. Of the approximately 370 genotyped donors, more than 75% were placed in the genetic ancestry cluster associated with self-reported Caucasian donors. The later analysis used no new phenotypic data to find candidate immune exposures, relying instead on TCR beta sequences and their occurrence across donors.

Library preparation was by the immunoSEQ multiplex PCR assay. A mixture of 60 forward primers for TCR Vbeta segments and 13 reverse primers for TCR Jbeta segments was used in the multiplex PCR. The CDR3 region of rearranged TCR beta genes was amplified from genomic DNA by a multiplex PCR assay. Amplified TCR beta libraries were sequenced as 87-base-pair reads on the Illumina HiSeq System. The paper's processing steps were these. In a later analysis, tens of millions of unique TCR beta chains were counted across the 666 repertoires, and approximately 11 million of these chains were shared by at least two donors. A nearest-neighbor algorithm error-corrected the raw reads and collapsed the reads into unique sequences, merging closely related sequences to remove PCR and sequencing errors. V, D and J gene segments were assigned by aligning CDR3 sequences to IMGT reference sequences. For a sequence to be retained, a match of at least six nucleotides was required to both a V gene segment and a J gene segment. A rearrangement was called productive if the CDR3 had no stop codons and remained in frame with V and J, and every other rearrangement was called non-productive. CDR3 was defined by IMGT convention, running from the second conserved V-encoded cysteine to the conserved J-encoded phenylalanine. In an earlier analysis of around 600 of the donors, sequences lacking an unambiguous match to a single V gene segment were excluded. An earlier analysis of over 450 of the donors classified V segments as functional when productive rearrangements were above 56.7% and as segregating when the standard deviation between donors was above 5%. A statistical classification framework was built for diagnosing cytomegalovirus status from the catalog of TCR beta chain sequences. In a later analysis, TCR nucleotide sequences were compared against IMGT/GENE-DB human TR gene sequences so that V and J genes could be assigned. A later analysis assigned CDR3 sequences and most-parsimonious VDJ recombination scenarios with the TCRdist pipeline. In a later analysis, each TCR beta chain was defined by its CDR3 amino acid sequence together with its V-gene family, and reads without a unique V-gene family were excluded. To address suspected cross-contamination and a sequencing artifact, a later analysis removed a few hundred highly shared, low-generation-probability nucleotide sequences. For each public chain, a later analysis derived a clonal expansion index from normalized ranks of inferred template counts within each repertoire. In a later analysis, generation probabilities were computed with a VDJ recombination model fitted to out-of-frame rearrangements, and the resulting probabilities were checked against IGoR. In a later analysis, hypergeometric tests were used to score TCR-TCR, TCR-HLA and TCR-CMV co-occurrence, with a repertoire-size bias correction applied to TCR pairs. To estimate false discovery rates, a later analysis permuted the HLA or CMV assignments 20 times. In a later analysis, co-occurring TCRs were grouped using DBSCAN, and TCRdist sequence similarity was added for clustering within HLA-allele-positive subsets. For co-occurrence clustering, repertoires with fewer than 30,000 or more than 120,000 public chains were excluded, along with a handful of repertoires with anomalous nucleotide sharing. TCRdb obtained this table from immuneACCESS and retained in-frame rearrangements with V and J assigned. These tables miss some clones; where compared with another copy, unresolved V genes account for less than half of the shortfall, and the remainder is unexplained. V and J calls and clone size are as listed in that table; D and trimming were resolved from the DNA. This sample lists about 150,000 clones; approximately 79% were detected once. The top ten clonotypes cover roughly 4% of the sample.

Overall study outcomes, separate from this receptor: Because HLA typing was missing for some donors at each locus, association tests included only the typed subset. In vitro tests confirmed that three of the cytomegalovirus-associated TCR beta chains recognize cytomegalovirus antigens. Linkage disequilibrium might explain the correlated functional status among segregating V segments, but an unknown experimental factor could not be ruled out. The cohort was sequenced for TCR beta chains only, and without alpha or paired-chain data the features that could be detected were limited. A cluster of highly shared sequence variants was judged likely to represent a technical artifact of the sequencing pipeline. Presence/absence analyses assumed roughly uniform sequencing depth across donors, an assumption that may not hold. Compared with equally common non-associated chains, HLA-associated TCR beta chains in a later analysis were more clonally expanded and had lower generation probabilities. Broadly in line with IMGT annotations, most TCR beta V segments showed up in productive rearrangements about 87% or about 30% of the time in an earlier analysis of some 590 of the donors. According to a later analysis, parvovirus B19, influenza, CMV and Epstein-Barr virus appeared linked to several top co-occurrence clusters. The study gave a list of under 200 TCR beta chains associated with cytomegalovirus. A further reported finding was that TCR beta sequences accurately predicted the HLA-A and HLA-B alleles for most subjects in the first cohort. The classifier was reported to diagnose cytomegalovirus status with high specificity and sensitivity in both the original cohort and the validation cohort. Compared with the approximately 720-donor mean, donors in an Asian-associated ancestry cluster had fewer N-insertions in productive TCRs, according to a later genetic analysis. Because counts were too low, more than 15 rarely observed V segments, including chromosome 9 orphons, were excluded from the earlier analysis of fewer than 650 of the donors. Strong co-occurrence of HLA alleles, especially DR and DQ, made assigning TCR associations to individual alleles difficult. The 87-base-pair reads could not distinguish some IMGT-functional V segments, including TRBV6-2 and TRBV6-3, so those segments were excluded. In a later analysis, the rate of TCR association differed among HLA loci, with DRB1 alleles having the most associated TCRs and HLA-C alleles having the fewest. Most TCR sequences were observed very rarely across donors, whereas some public TCRs were present in many individuals. For the cohort, immune exposure information was limited to CMV serostatus. The authors suggested that the approach could potentially be generalized to other disease states and immunological phenotypes. A later analysis associated around 16,000 TCR beta sequences with specific HLA alleles at a false discovery rate of 0.05. A later genetic analysis associated a missense DCLRE1C variant with V-gene and J-gene trimming of TCR beta chains, and an independent cohort replicated the association. Most CMV-associated TCR beta chains appeared to be HLA-restricted in a later analysis, and the HLA associations seemed to be driven largely by CMV exposure.

Sequenced: PBMCs. The receptor's source is a man in his late teens or twenties in good health and CMV-seropositive. Rearrangement joined TRBV4-3 to TRBJ2-7, with 8 bases in between that match TRBD1. In nucleotides, the sequence is TGCGCCAGCAGCCTGGCAGGGGGCGCGTACGAGCAGTACTTC. This codes for CASSLAGGAYEQYF.